This T cell receptor beta chain was captured in a study of blood T cell repertoires in COVID-19 (dated by TCRdb to 2020 to 2021). Regarding the complete study: Samples covering the acute and convalescent phases of COVID-19 were provided by collaborators in the United States, Italy and Spain. Where available, HLA class I and class II types were obtained from metadata supplied by the sample provider rather than from assay-based typing. The material from the prospective study consisted of cDNA or gDNA derived from T cells, B-cell-depleted T cells, or PBMCs. Sample metadata almost always included a de-identified subject ID, COVID-19 status, age in years and sex. The repertoires were released in a freely available public database meant as a resource for research on the immune response to SARS-CoV-2. Samples came from the ongoing ImmuneRACE study (first 160 participants) plus 1,254 subjects from 6 global collaborators. The dataset comprised deeply sampled blood TCRbeta repertoires from subjects exposed to, actively infected with, or recovered from COVID-19.

The collaborating institutions used their own protocols to collect whole blood in K2EDTA tubes. For TCRbeta analysis, collaborators shipped samples in one of three forms: frozen whole blood, isolated PBMCs, or DNA extracted from either of those sample types. Sequences MDHEN (CDR1) and SYDVKM (CDR2) are obtained from the germline V gene. V loses 7 bases of germline sequence and J loses 0 bases, and the interval between the two ends is 16 bases. The CDR3, cysteine through phenylalanine, is 16 amino acids long. Only CDR3 DNA remains: 48 bases, in frame from the first base. Turning to this clone: Its specific antigen is unknown. Nothing much larger sits one base from this clone, and base qualities are not available.

TCRbeta CDR3 regions were amplified from genomic DNA by means of the immunoSEQ Assay, a bias-controlled multiplex PCR. As for how the authors treated the data: The number of nucleated cells in each sample was estimated by amplification of reference gene primers within the assay. Sequence reads were collapsed and filtered to measure the absolute abundance of every unique TCRbeta CDR3 rearrangement. For each sample, productive Simpson clonality was calculated by taking the square root of Simpson's diversity index across productive rearrangements. The source is immuneACCESS, and TCRdb retained only in-frame sequences with V and J called. Part of the clones is not carried over; for the studies checked, unresolved V genes explain less than half of this, and the remainder is unexplained. D and trimming come from the DNA, and the V and J calls and clone size come from that table. The table for this sample lists around 140,000 clones; around 89% of them were counted only once. Together, the top ten hold less than 3% of the sample.

What the study reported, not specific to this receptor: The amount of clinical and demographic metadata varied by source and participant and was provided uncurated.

Sequencing input: peripheral blood. The receptor was derived from a man between 60 and 75 years old with active or convalescent COVID-19. The receptor chain draws on TRBV28 and TRBJ1-5, with TRBD1 tentatively as D gene (6 bases match). The nucleotide sequence reads TGTGCCAGCATTACGAGAGACAGGAATAGCAATCAGCCCCAGCATTTT. The encoded protein is CASITRDRNSNQPQHF.